Listed below are T cell receptor beta chains from one sample, sequenced in a study of beta chain features in type 1 diabetes. The assay was immunoSEQ multiplex PCR, and TCRdb's table has in-frame clones only and misses some. In the table there are about 390,000 clones, around 10% of which are singletons. Sequencing was performed on central memory CD4+ T cells from blood. The receptors were gathered from a man aged 25-40 years with type 1 diabetes. The CDR3 runs from the conserved cysteine through the conserved F or W. The D gene is left open where the match is weak. Size is omitted from some rows. Given values are once, few, many or a class for expanded clones.

TRBV27	few	TRBD2	TRBJ2-2	CASSFSLAGGYPGELFF	TGTGCCAGCAGTTTTTCTCTAGCGGGAGGATACCCCGGGGAGCTGTTTTTT
TRBV19	few	.	TRBJ2-3	CASSNSRGTDTQYF	TGTGCCAGTAGTAATTCCAGGGGCACAGATACGCAGTATTTT
TRBV29-1	.	TRBD1	TRBJ1-2	CSVATGDYGYTF	TGCAGCGTTGCAACAGGGGACTATGGCTACACCTTC
TRBV4-1	.	.	TRBJ2-7	CASSQDEGIGYEQYF	TGCGCCAGCAGCCAAGACGAGGGCATTGGGTACGAGCAGTACTTC
TRBV6-5	.	.	TRBJ2-3	CASSYSTRTDTQYF	TGTGCCAGCAGTTACTCCACTCGCACAGATACGCAGTATTTT
TRBV29-1	few	.	TRBJ1-1	CSVGAHTGTEAFF	TGCAGCGTTGGAGCTCACACGGGCACTGAAGCTTTCTTT
TRBV11-2	few	TRBD1	TRBJ2-2	CASSDYLNRGNGELFF	TGTGCCAGCAGCGACTACCTAAACAGGGGGAACGGGGAGCTGTTTTTT
TRBV11-2	few	TRBD2	TRBJ2-3	CASSLVLTSGTSTDTQYF	TGTGCCAGCAGCTTAGTTCTGACTAGCGGTACTAGCACAGATACGCAGTATTTT
TRBV7-9	few	.	TRBJ2-1	CASSPGIFESEQFF	TGTGCCAGCAGCCCCGGGATCTTTGAAAGTGAGCAGTTCTTC
TRBV6-1	few	TRBD1	TRBJ1-5	CASNPGQGNQPQHF	TGTGCCAGCAATCCGGGACAGGGAAATCAGCCCCAGCATTTT
TRBV10-3	few	.	TRBJ2-5	CAISESGVGGQETQYF	TGTGCCATCAGTGAGTCGGGAGTTGGGGGGCAAGAGACCCAGTACTTC
TRBV7-9	.	.	TRBJ2-7	CASSLGRGQYF	TGTGCCAGCAGCTTAGGTCGGGGGCAGTACTTC
TRBV6-5	.	.	TRBJ1-1	CASSRTVNTEAFF	TGTGCCAGCAGTAGGACGGTGAACACTGAAGCTTTCTTT
TRBV11-3	.	.	TRBJ2-1	CASSLGEAFANEQFF	TGTGCCAGCAGCTTAGGGGAGGCCTTCGCCAATGAGCAGTTCTTC
TRBV11-2	few	.	TRBJ2-7	CASSLAVDSGEQYF	TGTGCCAGCAGCTTAGCAGTAGATTCGGGCGAGCAGTACTTC
TRBV4-2	.	TRBD1	TRBJ2-7	CASSQPGQGYEQYF	TGTGCCAGCAGCCAGCCCGGACAGGGGTACGAGCAGTACTTC
TRBV11-3	few	.	TRBJ2-1	CASSKQGYYNEQFF	TGTGCCAGCAGCAAACAGGGATACTACAATGAGCAGTTCTTC
TRBV4-3	.	.	TRBJ2-5	CASSQDRQGVKTQYF	TGCGCCAGCAGCCAAGATAGGCAGGGAGTAAAGACCCAGTACTTC
TRBV7-2	few	TRBD1	TRBJ1-5	CASSLTGGDSPQHF	TGTGCCAGCAGCTTGACAGGGGGTGATTCTCCCCAGCATTTT
TRBV7-2	.	.	TRBJ2-1	CASSRDRDPSYNEQFF	TGTGCCAGCAGCCGGGATAGGGACCCCTCCTACAATGAGCAGTTCTTC
TRBV4-2	.	TRBD1	TRBJ1-4	CASSQGQGSTEKLFF	TGTGCCAGCAGCCAAGGACAGGGTAGTACTGAAAAACTGTTTTTT
TRBV10-3	few	.	TRBJ1-2	CAINRDPGDGYTF	TGTGCCATCAACCGGGACCCAGGGGATGGCTACACCTTC
TRBV28	few	TRBD1	TRBJ1-1	CASSVSVTGGNLNTEAFF	TGTGCCAGCAGTGTATCGGTTACAGGGGGGAACTTGAACACTGAAGCTTTCTTT
TRBV5-8	.	.	TRBJ2-4	CASSQGVAKNIQYF	TGCGCCAGCAGCCAAGGGGTAGCCAAAAACATTCAGTACTTC
TRBV5-1	few	.	TRBJ1-1	CASSLGTLNTEAFF	TGCGCCAGCAGCTTGGGGACGCTTAACACTGAAGCTTTCTTT
TRBV6-5	few	.	TRBJ2-7	CASSAGLSYSYEQYF	TGTGCCAGCAGTGCCGGACTGAGTTACTCCTACGAGCAGTACTTC
TRBV19	.	.	TRBJ1-1	CASRTQGEPEAFF	TGTGCCAGTAGAACCCAGGGAGAACCTGAAGCTTTCTTT
TRBV19	few	TRBD2	TRBJ2-1	CASSRLAVHNEQFF	TGTGCCAGTAGTAGGCTAGCGGTCCACAATGAGCAGTTCTTC
TRBV6-5	few	.	TRBJ1-2	CASSYGENYGYTF	TGTGCCAGCAGTTACGGGGAGAACTATGGCTACACCTTC
TRBV6-5	.	TRBD2	TRBJ2-7	CASSYGTSGGYEQYF	TGTGCCAGCAGTTACGGGACTAGCGGAGGGTACGAGCAGTACTTC
TRBV5-1	.	.	TRBJ2-3	CASSLEGRRAADTQYF	TGCGCCAGCAGCTTGGAAGGTCGGAGGGCCGCAGATACGCAGTATTTT
TRBV9	few	.	TRBJ1-3	CASSTAGNTIYF	TGTGCCAGCAGCACCGCTGGAAACACCATATATTTT
TRBV18	.	TRBD1	TRBJ1-1	CASSPVQTGAGTEAFF	TGTGCCAGCTCACCAGTCCAGACAGGGGCGGGGACTGAAGCTTTCTTT
TRBV19	many	.	TRBJ2-1	CASSRAVSGGQDEQFF	TGTGCCAGTAGCAGGGCGGTGTCGGGTGGGCAGGATGAGCAGTTCTTC
TRBV11-2	.	.	TRBJ1-2	CASSRRGAGGYTF	TGTGCCAGCAGCCGCAGGGGCGCGGGGGGCTACACCTTC
TRBV5-1	few	.	TRBJ1-1	CASSLQGGDTEAFF	TGCGCCAGCAGCTTACAGGGAGGGGACACTGAAGCTTTCTTT
TRBV10-3	many	.	TRBJ2-1	CAISTAGLNEQFF	TGTGCCATCAGTACAGCGGGCCTCAATGAGCAGTTCTTC
TRBV2	few	.	TRBJ2-5	CASSEEETQYF	TGTGCCAGCAGTGAAGAAGAGACCCAGTACTTC
TRBV28	few	.	TRBJ1-4	CASSHDTNGEKLFF	TGTGCCAGCAGTCACGACACGAATGGCGAAAAACTGTTTTTT
TRBV6-6	few	TRBD2	TRBJ2-1	CASRTTTSGTYNEQFF	TGTGCCAGCAGGACGACTACTAGCGGGACCTACAATGAGCAGTTCTTC
TRBV10-3	.	.	TRBJ1-1	CAISGEGGTEAFF	TGTGCCATCAGTGGGGAGGGGGGAACTGAAGCTTTCTTT
TRBV4-3	few	.	TRBJ1-2	CASSQDRNYGYTF	TGCGCCAGCAGCCAAGACCGCAACTATGGCTACACCTTC